The entry below describes one TCR beta chain. As yet, its antigen is unknown. With 60 Vbeta and 13 Jbeta primers, the PCR was carried out. Sequenced by immunoSEQ multiplex PCR; TCRdb stores in-frame clones only, minus some. The top ten hold about 22% of the sample, which has some 87,000 clones, around 79% seen once. V was pared by 6 bases and J by 3 bases, with 26 bases between. Germline CDR1 and CDR2: SGHAT and FQNNGV. The CDR3 loop spans 18 amino acids. This sample is part of a study of cytomegalovirus exposure and HLA in healthy donors. Study outcomes and limitations: More clonal expansion characterized HLA-associated TCR beta chains than equally common others in a later analysis. Judged likely to be a sequencing artifact was a cluster of highly shared sequence variants. TCR beta chain V- and J-gene trimming was linked, in a later analysis, to a missense variant in DCLRE1C.

Material for sequencing was PBMCs. V usage is TRBV11-2 and J usage is TRBJ1-1, with D hard to call. The receptor was derived from a woman aged 40 to 50 in good health and CMV-seropositive. The CDR3 DNA is TGTGCCAGCAGTCACAGAAGGTCTACTAGGGCCCTGTACACTGAAGCTTTCTTT. Its protein product is CASSHRRSTRALYTEAFF.